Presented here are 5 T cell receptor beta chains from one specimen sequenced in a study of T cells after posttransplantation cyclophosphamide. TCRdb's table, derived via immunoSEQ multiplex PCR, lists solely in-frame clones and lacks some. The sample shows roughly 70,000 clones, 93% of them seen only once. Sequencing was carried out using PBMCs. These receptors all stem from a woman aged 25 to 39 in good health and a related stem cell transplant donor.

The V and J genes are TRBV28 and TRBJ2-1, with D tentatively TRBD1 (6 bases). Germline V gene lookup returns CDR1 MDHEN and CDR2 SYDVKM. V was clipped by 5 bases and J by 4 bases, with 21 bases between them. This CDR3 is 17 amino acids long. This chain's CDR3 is CASSHARQGSSYNEQFF. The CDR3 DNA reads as TGTGCCAGCAGTCACGCACGTCAGGGGTCATCTTACAATGAGCAGTTCTTC. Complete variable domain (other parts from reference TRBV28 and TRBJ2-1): DVKVTQSSRYLVKRTGEKVFLECVQDMDHENMFWYRQDPGLGLRLIYFSYDVKMKEKGDIPEGYSVSREKKERFSLILESASTNQTSMYLCASSHARQGSSYNEQFFGPGTRLTVL.

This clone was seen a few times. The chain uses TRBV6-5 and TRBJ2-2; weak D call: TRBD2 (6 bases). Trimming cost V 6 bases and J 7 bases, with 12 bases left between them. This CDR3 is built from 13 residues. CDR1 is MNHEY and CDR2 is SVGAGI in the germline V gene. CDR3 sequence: CASSQTRDGELFF. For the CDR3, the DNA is TGTGCCAGCAGCCAGACTAGGGACGGGGAGCTGTTTTTT.

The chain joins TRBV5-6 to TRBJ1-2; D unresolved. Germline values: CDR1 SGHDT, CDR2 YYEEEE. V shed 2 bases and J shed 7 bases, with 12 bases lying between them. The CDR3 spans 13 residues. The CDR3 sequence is CASSFPPVGGYTF. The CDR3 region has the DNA TGTGCCAGCAGCTTCCCACCGGTGGGTGGCTACACCTTC.

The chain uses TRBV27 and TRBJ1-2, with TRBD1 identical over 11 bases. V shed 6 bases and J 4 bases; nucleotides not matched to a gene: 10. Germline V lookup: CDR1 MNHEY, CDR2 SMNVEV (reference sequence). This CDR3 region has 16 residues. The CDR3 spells CASSQGQGALSYGYTF. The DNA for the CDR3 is TGTGCCAGCAGCCAAGGACAGGGGGCCCTATCCTATGGCTACACCTTC.

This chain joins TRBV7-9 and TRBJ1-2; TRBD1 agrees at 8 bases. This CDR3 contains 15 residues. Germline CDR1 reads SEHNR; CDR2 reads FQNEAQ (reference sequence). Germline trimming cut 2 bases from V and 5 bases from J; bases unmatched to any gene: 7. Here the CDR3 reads CASSLIGQGGYGYTF. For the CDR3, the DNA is TGTGCCAGCAGCTTAATTGGACAGGGAGGTTATGGCTACACCTTC. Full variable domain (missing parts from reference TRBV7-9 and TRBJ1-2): DTGVSQNPRHKITKRGQNVTFRCDPISEHNRLYWYRQTLGQGPEFLTYFQNEAQLEKSRLLSDRFSAERPKGSFSTLEIQRTEQGDSAMYLCASSLIGQGGYGYTFGSGTRLTVV.